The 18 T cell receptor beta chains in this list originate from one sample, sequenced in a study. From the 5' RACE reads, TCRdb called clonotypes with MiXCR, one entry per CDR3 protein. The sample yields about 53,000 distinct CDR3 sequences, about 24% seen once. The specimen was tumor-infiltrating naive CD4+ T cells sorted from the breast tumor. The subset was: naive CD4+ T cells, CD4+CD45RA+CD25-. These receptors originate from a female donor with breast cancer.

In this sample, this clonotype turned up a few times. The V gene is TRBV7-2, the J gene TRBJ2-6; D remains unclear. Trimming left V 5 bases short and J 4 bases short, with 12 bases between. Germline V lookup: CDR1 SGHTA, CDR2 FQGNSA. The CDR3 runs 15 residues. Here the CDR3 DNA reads TGTGCCAGCAGCGCCAGGAGTGTGGGGGCCAACGTCCTGACTTTC. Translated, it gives CASSARSVGANVLTF.

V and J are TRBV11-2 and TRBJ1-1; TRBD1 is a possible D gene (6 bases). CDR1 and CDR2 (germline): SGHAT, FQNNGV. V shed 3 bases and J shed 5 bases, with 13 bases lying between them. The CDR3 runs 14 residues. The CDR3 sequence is CASSLRVRGTEAFF. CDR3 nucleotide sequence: TGTGCCAGCAGCTTGAGGGTCAGGGGTACTGAAGCTTTCTTT.

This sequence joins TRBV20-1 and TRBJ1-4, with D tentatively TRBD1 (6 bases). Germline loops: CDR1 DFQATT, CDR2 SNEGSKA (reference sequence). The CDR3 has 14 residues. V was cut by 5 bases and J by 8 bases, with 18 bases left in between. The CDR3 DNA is TGCAGTGCTTCCAGACAGGCTTTAGGGGAAAAACTGTTTTTT. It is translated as CSASRQALGEKLFF.

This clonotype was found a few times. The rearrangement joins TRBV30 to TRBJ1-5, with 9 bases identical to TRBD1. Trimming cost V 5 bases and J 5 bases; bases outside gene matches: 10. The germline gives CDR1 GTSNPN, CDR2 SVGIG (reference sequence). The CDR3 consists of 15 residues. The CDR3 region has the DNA TGTGCCTGGCAAGCTACAGGGGGCAGTCATCAGCCCCAGCATTTT. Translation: CAWQATGGSHQPQHF.

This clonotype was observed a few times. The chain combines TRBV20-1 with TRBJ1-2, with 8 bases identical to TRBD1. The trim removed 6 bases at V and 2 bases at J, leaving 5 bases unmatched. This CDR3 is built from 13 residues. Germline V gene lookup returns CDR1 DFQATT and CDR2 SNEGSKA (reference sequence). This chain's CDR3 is CSAPDRVNYGYTF. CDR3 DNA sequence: TGCAGTGCCCCGGACAGGGTGAACTATGGCTACACCTTC.

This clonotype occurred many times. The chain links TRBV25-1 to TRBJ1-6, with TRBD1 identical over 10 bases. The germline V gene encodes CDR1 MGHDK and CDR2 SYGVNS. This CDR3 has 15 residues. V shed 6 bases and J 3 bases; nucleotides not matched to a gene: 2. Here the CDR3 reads CASRGDRGYNSPLHF. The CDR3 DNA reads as TGTGCCAGCAGGGGGGACAGGGGCTATAATTCACCCCTCCACTTT. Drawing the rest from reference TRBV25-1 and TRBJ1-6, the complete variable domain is EADIYQTPRYLVIGTGKKITLECSQTMGHDKMYWYQQDPGMELHLIHYSYGVNSTEKGDLSSESTVSRIRTEHFPLTLESARPSHTSQYLCASRGDRGYNSPLHFGNGTRLTVT.

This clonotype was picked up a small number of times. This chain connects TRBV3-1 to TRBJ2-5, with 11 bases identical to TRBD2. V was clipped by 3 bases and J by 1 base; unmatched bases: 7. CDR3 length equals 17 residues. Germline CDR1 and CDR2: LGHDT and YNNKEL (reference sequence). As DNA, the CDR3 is TGTGCCAGCAGCCAGGGACTAGCGGCAATCTTCCAAGAGACCCAGTACTTC. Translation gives CASSQGLAAIFQETQYF.

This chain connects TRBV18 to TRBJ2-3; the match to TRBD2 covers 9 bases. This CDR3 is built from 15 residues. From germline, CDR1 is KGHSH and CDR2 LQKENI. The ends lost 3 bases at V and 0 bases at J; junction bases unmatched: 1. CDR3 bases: TGTGCCAGCTCACCCGGGACTAGCAGCACAGATACGCAGTATTTT. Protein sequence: CASSPGTSSTDTQYF.

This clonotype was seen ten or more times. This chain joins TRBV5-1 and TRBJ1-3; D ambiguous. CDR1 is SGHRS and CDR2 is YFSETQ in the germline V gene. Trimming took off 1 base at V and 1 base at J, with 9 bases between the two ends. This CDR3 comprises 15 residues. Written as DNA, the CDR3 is TGCGCCAGCAGCTTGTCAGTTTCATCTGGAAACACCATATATTTT. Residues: CASSLSVSSGNTIYF.

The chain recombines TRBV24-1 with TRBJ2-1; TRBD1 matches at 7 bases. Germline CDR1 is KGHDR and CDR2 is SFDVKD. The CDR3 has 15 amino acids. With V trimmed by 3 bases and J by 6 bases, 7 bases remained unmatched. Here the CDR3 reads CATSDLDRVRNEQFF. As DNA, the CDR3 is TGTGCCACCAGTGATCTTGACAGGGTACGCAATGAGCAGTTCTTC.

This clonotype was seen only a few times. CDR3 DNA: TGTGCCAGCAGCTTAGTCAGCCATCACAATGAGCAGTTCTTC. Protein product: CASSLVSHHNEQFF. The rearrangement joins TRBV7-9 to TRBJ2-1; D is unresolved. Between the trimmed V and J ends, which lost 1 base and 5 bases, there was a span of 9 bases. Germline V lookup: CDR1 SEHNR, CDR2 FQNEAQ (reference sequence). The CDR3 is 14 amino acids. Filled out from reference TRBV7-9 and TRBJ2-1, the complete variable domain reads DTGVSQNPRHKITKRGQNVTFRCDPISEHNRLYWYRQTLGQGPEFLTYFQNEAQLEKSRLLSDRFSAERPKGSFSTLEIQRTEQGDSAMYLCASSLVSHHNEQFFGPGTRLTVL.

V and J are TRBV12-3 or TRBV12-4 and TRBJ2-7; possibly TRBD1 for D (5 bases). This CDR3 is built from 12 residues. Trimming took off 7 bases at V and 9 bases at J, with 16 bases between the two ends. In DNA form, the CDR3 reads TGTGCCAGCACCCGGTTTGGGGCGGTGCAGTACTTC. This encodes CASTRFGAVQYF.

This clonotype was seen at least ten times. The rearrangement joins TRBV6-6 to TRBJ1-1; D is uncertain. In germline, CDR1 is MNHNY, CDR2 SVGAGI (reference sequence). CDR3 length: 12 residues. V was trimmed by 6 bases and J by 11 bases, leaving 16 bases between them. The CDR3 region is CASSPVEGRAFF. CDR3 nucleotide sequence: TGTGCCAGCAGCCCGGTCGAGGGTAGGGCTTTCTTT.

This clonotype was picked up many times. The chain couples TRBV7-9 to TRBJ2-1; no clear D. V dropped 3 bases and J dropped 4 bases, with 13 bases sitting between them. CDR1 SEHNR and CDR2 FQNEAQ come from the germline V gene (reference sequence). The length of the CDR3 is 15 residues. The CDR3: CASSLSLVQYNEQFF. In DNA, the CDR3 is TGTGCCAGCAGCTTGTCCTTGGTGCAGTACAATGAGCAGTTCTTC.

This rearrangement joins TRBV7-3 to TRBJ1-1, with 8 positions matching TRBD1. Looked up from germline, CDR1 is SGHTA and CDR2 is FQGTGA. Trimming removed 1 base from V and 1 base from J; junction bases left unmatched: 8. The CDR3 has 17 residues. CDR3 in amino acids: CASSLIHRGQENTEAFF. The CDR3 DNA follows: TGTGCCAGCAGCTTAATCCATCGGGGACAGGAGAACACTGAAGCTTTCTTT.

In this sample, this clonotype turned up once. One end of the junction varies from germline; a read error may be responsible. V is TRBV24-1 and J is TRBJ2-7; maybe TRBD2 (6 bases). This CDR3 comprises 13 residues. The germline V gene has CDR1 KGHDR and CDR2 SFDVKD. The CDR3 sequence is CSTSTGVAYEQYF. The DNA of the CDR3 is TGTTCCACCTCTACGGGGGTGGCCTACGAGCAGTACTTC.

CDR3 loop: CSAPMTRGETQYF. DNA for the CDR3: TGCAGTGCTCCTATGACTAGAGGGGAGACCCAGTACTTC. The chain links TRBV20-1 to TRBJ2-5, with D possibly being TRBD2 (6 bases). CDR3 length equals 13 residues. V was cut by 5 bases and J by 5 bases, with 15 bases left in between. Germline V gene lookup returns CDR1 DFQATT and CDR2 SNEGSKA (reference sequence).

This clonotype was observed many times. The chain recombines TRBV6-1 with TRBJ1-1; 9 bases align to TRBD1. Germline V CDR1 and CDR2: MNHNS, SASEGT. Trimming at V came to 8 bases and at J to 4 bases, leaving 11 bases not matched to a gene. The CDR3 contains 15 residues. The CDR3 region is CASLNITGGVTEAFF. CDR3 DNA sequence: TGTGCCAGCCTGAATATTACAGGGGGCGTCACTGAAGCTTTCTTT.